The entry that follows covers one T cell receptor beta chain sequence. These data come from a study of blood T cell repertoires in COVID-19. At the level of the study: Acute-phase and convalescent COVID-19 samples originated in the United States, Italy and Spain.

Between the trimmed V and J ends, which lost 1 base and 4 bases, there was a span of 13 bases. This CDR3 spans 15 amino acids. Germline lookup yields CDR1 SGHTA and CDR2 FQGNSA. Measured with immunoSEQ multiplex PCR; TCRdb has only the in-frame clones, and not every one. The table has 80,000 to 95,000 clones, about 85% seen once. The origin of this receptor is a woman aged 70-85 years with acute or convalescent COVID-19. The chain employs TRBV7-2 and TRBJ1-1; D possibly corresponds to TRBD1 (6 bases). The specimen sequenced was peripheral blood. The CDR3: CASSLVSGGATEAFF. The DNA of the CDR3 is TGTGCCAGCAGCTTAGTGTCGGGGGGGGCCACTGAAGCTTTCTTT.